This TCR beta chain derives from a study of blood T cells in healthy people across ages. Study findings and constraints: Leaving the PBMCs unsorted stopped any conclusive comparison of naive versus antigen-experienced cells.

A J-beta primer mix and a sample-barcoded 5' primer were used in a second PCR of roughly 6 to 11 cycles. Any given sample supplied a minimum of 3 million CDR3-containing paired-end reads. TCRdb redid the calling of the 5' RACE reads with MiXCR, one entry per CDR3 protein. Among approximately 940,000 distinct CDR3 sequences listed, around 48% were seen once. Notes on this clonotype: Its target is unknown.

Per germline, CDR1 MNHEY and CDR2 SMNVEV (reference sequence). The CDR3 is 14 residues long. Trimming shortened V by 6 bases and J by 2 bases, and 14 bases separated the two germline ends. Healthy Caucasian individuals from Russia aged about 6 to 100 were enrolled as donors. Each sample gave at least 6.5 million isolated PBMCs. Sample: blood. The J gene is TRBJ2-7, the V gene TRBV27; D perhaps matches TRBD1 (6 bases). This receptor was obtained from a young man in good health. CDR3 loop: CASRETGETYEQYF. The CDR3 DNA reads TGTGCCAGCAGGGAGACAGGAGAAACCTACGAGCAGTACTTC.